This T cell receptor beta chain was documented in a study of spatial heterogeneity in lung cancer. Findings of the study overall: Blood showed ubiquitous tumor TCRs more often at resection than at routine follow-up.

As to this clonotype: Its cognate antigen is unknown.

The V end lost 5 bases, the J end lost 5 bases, and 16 bases lay between the germline ends. In germline, CDR1 is SGHAT, CDR2 FQNNGV. This CDR3 is built from 14 residues. The sample's time point: sample taken at primary tumor resection. Donors were under 90 untreated early-stage non-small cell lung cancer patients. No cells were sorted before sequencing. The whole RNA sequenced was extracted from tumor, nontumor lung or frozen PBMC. TCRdb redid the calling of the 5' RACE reads with MiXCR, one entry per CDR3 protein. This sample has about 22,000 distinct CDR3 sequences, with about 5% found just once. Sequenced material: PBMCs, taken at surgery. The V call is TRBV11-2, the J call TRBJ2-7, with D uncertain. The receptor was isolated from a male donor with early-stage non-small cell lung cancer. The CDR3 bases are TGTGCCAGCAGCAAGACTCTGGGTTTCAACGAGCAGTACTTC. Translation gives CASSKTLGFNEQYF. The whole variable domain, filled in from reference TRBV11-2 and TRBJ2-7, reads EAGVAQSPRYKIIEKRQSVAFWCNPISGHATLYWYQQILGQGPKLLIQFQNNGVVDDSQLPKDRFSAERLKGVDSTLKIQPAKLEDSAVYLCASSKTLGFNEQYFGPGTRLTVT.